A single T cell receptor (beta chain) is shown here with its context. This CDR3 region has 14 residues. Between the trimmed V and J ends, which lost 4 bases and 5 bases, there was a span of 15 bases. CDR1 SGHNT and CDR2 YYREEE come from the germline V gene (reference sequence). This sample is drawn from a study of blood T cell repertoires in COVID-19. Study context: Both acute and convalescent COVID-19 samples were obtained from the United States, Italy and Spain. The analysed material was cDNA or gDNA that came from T cells, B-cell-depleted T cells, or PBMCs.

TCRdb's table, derived via immunoSEQ multiplex PCR, lists solely in-frame clones and lacks some. This table has under 100,000 clones, about 87% appearing once. This receptor was taken from a human donor in a cohort sampled during active COVID-19. Sequencing was done on a sample of peripheral blood. This sequence joins TRBV5-4 and TRBJ1-1; D might be TRBD1 (6 bases). The CDR3 region has the DNA TGTGCCAGCAGCCCCGTACAGGGCCCGACTGAAGCTTTCTTT. This sequence encodes CASSPVQGPTEAFF.